Below, 6 T cell receptor beta chains from the same sample are listed, as sequenced in a study of cytomegalovirus exposure and HLA in healthy donors. The study ran its PCR with 60 Vbeta and 13 Jbeta primers. The data were produced by immunoSEQ multiplex PCR, yet TCRdb's version contains in-frame clones alone and is incomplete. This sample has roughly 150,000 clones, with about 70% found just once. Material: PBMCs. Receptor source: a male donor in good health and CMV-seronegative.

Concerning this clone: The same CDR3 can be traced to other DNA sequences in this sample. The CDR3 reads CASSSSRTDYEQYF. The CDR3 DNA sequence: TGTGCCAGCAGCTCATCCAGGACAGACTACGAGCAGTACTTC. The chain employs TRBV7-3 and TRBJ2-7; a weak D match, TRBD1 (6 bases). Looked up from germline, CDR1 is SGHTA and CDR2 is FQGTGA. CDR3 length: 14 residues. Trimming took off 4 bases at V and 3 bases at J, with 13 bases between the two ends.

This clone was seen only a few times. The rearrangement links TRBV29-1 to TRBJ2-7; D not certain. V was pared by 4 bases and J by 2 bases, with 12 bases between. CDR3 length: 13 residues. Germline V CDR1 and CDR2: SQVTM, ANQGSEA. Here the CDR3 DNA reads TGCAGCGTTGCCCCTGCAGGTACCTACGAGCAGTACTTC. It yields the protein CSVAPAGTYEQYF.

The chain joins TRBV5-1 to TRBJ2-3, with 8 positions matching TRBD2. The CDR3 is 14 amino acids. Germline values: CDR1 SGHRS, CDR2 YFSETQ. V was clipped by 6 bases and J by 3 bases; unmatched bases: 6. CDR3 coding DNA: TGCGCCAGCAAGGCAGTAGCGGGAACAGATACGCAGTATTTT. Translation gives CASKAVAGTDTQYF.

This rearrangement joins TRBV28 to TRBJ2-5; 7 nucleotides align to TRBD1. Germline V gene sequence: CDR1 MDHEN, CDR2 SYDVKM. Trimming at V came to 1 base and at J to 1 base, leaving 15 bases not matched to a gene. The CDR3 has 19 amino acids. In DNA, the CDR3 is TGTGCCAGCAGTTTATATGCGACGATTGTCCGGGACAGCCAAGAGACCCAGTACTTC. Encoded protein: CASSLYATIVRDSQETQYF.

V gene TRBV7-2 combines with J gene TRBJ2-7, with TRBD2 as a possible D gene (6 bases). Trimming pared 5 bases from V and 2 bases from J, leaving 10 bases between. Germline V gives CDR1 SGHTA, CDR2 FQGNSA. The CDR3 contains 13 residues. Written as DNA, the CDR3 is TGTGCCAGCAGCCCCTCGGGGGCCTACGAGCAGTACTTC. It specifies CASSPSGAYEQYF. The whole variable domain, remainder taken from reference TRBV7-2 and TRBJ2-7, is GAGVSQSPSNKVTEKGKDVELRCDPISGHTALYWYRQSLGQGLEFLIYFQGNSAPDKSGLPSDRFSAERTGGSVSTLTIQRTQQEDSAVYLCASSPSGAYEQYFGPGTRLTVT.

The chain couples TRBV14 to TRBJ2-5, with 9 bases that match TRBD2. The CDR3 consists of 16 residues. Trimming at V came to 5 bases and at J to 2 bases, leaving 9 bases not matched to a gene. Germline CDR1 and CDR2: SGHDN and FVKESK. CDR3 residues: CASSATGTSRQETQYF. The CDR3 nucleotides are TGTGCCAGCAGCGCCACCGGGACTAGCCGACAAGAGACCCAGTACTTC.